The clone carrying this T cell receptor beta chain was detected only a few times. As yet, its antigen is unknown. V lost 3 bases to trimming and J lost 2 bases; unmatched junction nucleotides: 6. The CDR3 has 15 amino acids. CDR1 and CDR2 (germline): LNHNV, YYDKDF (reference sequence). The data originate from a study of vaccination and CD4 T cells after COVID-19. Regarding time point: late sampling 161 to 241 days after vaccination in three convalescent patients. Treatment meaning: 10-day PBMC culture with coronavirus spike peptide pools or control peptides (ViraFEST assay). Expansion of antigen-specific T cells with peptide pools by ViraFEST preceded sequencing of TCRs. The assay that was used to sequence DNA from cultured CD4+ T cells was the Oncomine TCR Beta short-read assay. TCRdb reprocessed the PCR reads with MiXCR, giving one entry per CDR3 protein. The sample holds some 16,000 distinct CDR3 sequences, 54% seen once.

This sample comprised CD4+ T cells from blood, cultured in vitro, obtained about 7 months after SARS-CoV-2 vaccination. The chain links TRBV15 to TRBJ1-2; 7 bases fit TRBD1. The TCR comes from a human donor who had recovered from COVID-19. For the CDR3, the DNA is TGTGCCACCAGCAGCATGACAGGGCAGAACTATGGCTACACCTTC. Its protein product is CATSSMTGQNYGYTF.